This TCR beta chain was obtained from a study of radiation and T cells in renal cell carcinoma. Study-wide results and limits: From baseline, blood top tumor clonotypes peaked at 2 weeks post-radiation. No pretreatment tumor biopsies were available for baseline clonotypes.

Documented time point: blood 4 weeks post-SBRT, at nephrectomy. Treatment reported: 15 Gy SBRT to primary tumor, nephrectomy 4 weeks later. Serial blood draws occurred at baseline and 2 and 4 weeks post-SBRT. Clear cell pathology was present in this patient's renal cell carcinoma. Of note for this clone: Its antigen is not known.

Assay: immunoSEQ multiplex PCR; the TCRdb copy retains only in-frame clones and omits some. The sample yields around 100,000 clones, around 83% seen once. The germline CDR1 and CDR2 sequences are LNHDA and SQIVND (reference sequence). With 5 bases clipped from V and 3 bases from J, the junction kept 4 bases outside the gene matches. There are 15 residues in the CDR3. The TCR was taken from a man aged 55-75 years with renal cell carcinoma. This specimen was blood, taken from a patient whose treatment included radiotherapy and nephrectomy. J is TRBJ2-3 and V is TRBV19; TRBD2 matches at 11 bases. CDR3 in amino acids: CASSGGTSGTDTQYF. CDR3 coding DNA: TGTGCCAGTAGTGGTGGGACTAGCGGTACAGATACGCAGTATTTT.